The entry below describes one TCR beta chain. The target antigen is unknown. The sample is drawn from a study of T cells in localized non-small cell lung cancer. Sequenced by immunoSEQ multiplex PCR; TCRdb stores in-frame clones only, minus some. The sample has about 62,000 clones; 75% to 85% are singletons. Overall study findings and caveats: Sequencing was restricted to one tumor region; therefore, heterogeneity remains possible. Within adjacent lung there appeared a median approximately 59 of the top 100 tumor clones. A higher density of T cells in blood coincided with extended overall survival. Maximal T cell clonality occurred in uninvolved adjacent lung, with tumor ranking below it.

CDR1 SGHRS and CDR2 YFSETQ come from the germline V gene. The CDR3 contains 14 residues. V lost 0 bases to trimming and J lost 7 bases, with 12 bases between them. This sequence originates from a man between 40 and 70 years old with stage II lung adenocarcinoma. J is TRBJ2-3 and V is TRBV5-1; weak D call: TRBD1 (6 bases). Sequencing used PBMCs, obtained before any cancer treatment. The CDR3 nucleotides are TGCGCCAGCAGCTTGGACAGGGCCGAGCATACGCAGTATTTT. It encodes CASSLDRAEHTQYF.